This T cell receptor (beta chain) was documented in a study of response to subunit inactivated influenza vaccine. After removal of 4 bases from V and 4 bases from J, the junction contained 6 bases not matched to a gene. The CDR3 totals 16 residues. The germline CDR1 and CDR2 sequences are MGHRA and YSYEKL. TCRdb itself ran the RT-PCR reads through MiXCR, one entry per CDR3 protein. The sample shows about 520,000 distinct CDR3 sequences, 6% to 9% of them seen only once. This clonotype has a handful of counts. The receptor comes from a man in his fifties or sixties who received an inactivated influenza vaccine. The source material was PBMCs from blood, sampled about 24 months after vaccination. The chain joins TRBV4-1 to TRBJ1-5; 11 nucleotides align to TRBD1. CDR3 nucleotides: TGCGCCAGCAGCCTAACCGGGACAGGGGGAAATCAGCCCCAGCATTTT. Translating it yields CASSLTGTGGNQPQHF.